This TCR beta chain was captured in a study of naive CD8 T cells in extremely preterm neonates. General study results and limits: Relative to older groups, preterm infants had shorter, less trimmed CDR3s with fewer N additions. Preterm neonates had significantly lower iChao1 richness than other age groups.

The CDR3 runs 13 residues. CDR1 and CDR2 from the germline V gene are SGHDT and YYEEEE. Trimming took 3 bases from V and 4 from J, leaving 10 bases between them. The protocol was immunoSEQ multiplex PCR, while the TCRdb copy is restricted to in-frame clones and leaves out a portion. The data contain several thousand clones, approximately 97% of them singletons. Points on this clone: The antigen remains undetermined.

Healthy children aged about 16-60 months having elective surgery, and healthy nonsmoking adults, gave blood. V and J are TRBV5-6 and TRBJ1-2; possible D gene TRBD1, 5 bases. The clonotype was recovered from a human donor in good health. The sample taken for sequencing was naive CD8+ T cells from blood. CDR3 sequence reads: CASSSTDSYGYTF. In nucleotides, the CDR3 is TGTGCCAGCAGCTCGACAGATTCCTATGGCTACACCTTC. The variable domain in full, completed from reference TRBV5-6 and TRBJ1-2, reads DAGVTQSPTHLIKTRGQQVTLRCSPKSGHDTVSWYQQALGQGPQFIFQYYEEEERQRGNFPDRFSGHQFPNYSSELNVNALLLGDSALYLCASSSTDSYGYTFGSGTRLTVV.